This T cell receptor (beta chain) was recovered during a study of blood T cell repertoires in COVID-19. Study summary: There were acute and convalescent COVID-19 samples, and they came from the United States, Italy and Spain. The analysed material was cDNA or gDNA that came from T cells, B-cell-depleted T cells, or PBMCs.

Authors' data handling: Using reference gene primer amplification, nucleated cell counts were estimated. Only in-frame clones appear in the TCRdb table, and some are missing; sequencing was by immunoSEQ multiplex PCR. Clone size and the V and J calls come from that table; the DNA yielded D and trimming. The sample gives roughly 250,000 clones, about 89% of which show up once; about 2.5% is in the top ten. This CDR3 is 14 amino acids long. Germline V gene lookup returns CDR1 MDHEN and CDR2 SYDVKM. The trim removed 6 bases at V and 8 bases at J, leaving 11 bases unmatched. The sample consisted of peripheral blood. The chain is built from TRBV28 and TRBJ1-1, with 8 nucleotides matching TRBD1. The receptor comes from a woman in her forties or fifties with acute or convalescent COVID-19. DNA of the CDR3: TGTGCCAGCAGCGTAGGACAGGGTTTGAAAGAAGCTTTCTTT. Residues: CASSVGQGLKEAFF.